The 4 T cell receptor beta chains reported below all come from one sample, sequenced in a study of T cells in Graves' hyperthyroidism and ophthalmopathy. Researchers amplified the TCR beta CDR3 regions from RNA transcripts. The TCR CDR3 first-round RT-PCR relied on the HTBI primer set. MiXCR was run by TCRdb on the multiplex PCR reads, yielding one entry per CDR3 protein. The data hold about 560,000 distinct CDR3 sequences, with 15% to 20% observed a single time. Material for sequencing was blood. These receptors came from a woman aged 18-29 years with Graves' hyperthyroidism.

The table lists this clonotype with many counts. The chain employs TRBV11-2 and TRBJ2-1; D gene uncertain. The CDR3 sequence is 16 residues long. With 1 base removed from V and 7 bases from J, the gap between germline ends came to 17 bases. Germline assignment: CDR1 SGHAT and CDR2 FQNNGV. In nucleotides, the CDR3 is TGTGCCAGCAGCTTAGGGCCCCCCCCTAGGAATAATGAGCAGTTCTTC. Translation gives CASSLGPPPRNNEQFF. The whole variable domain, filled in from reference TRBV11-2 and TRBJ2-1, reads EAGVAQSPRYKIIEKRQSVAFWCNPISGHATLYWYQQILGQGPKLLIQFQNNGVVDDSQLPKDRFSAERLKGVDSTLKIQPAKLEDSAVYLCASSLGPPPRNNEQFFGPGTRLTVL.

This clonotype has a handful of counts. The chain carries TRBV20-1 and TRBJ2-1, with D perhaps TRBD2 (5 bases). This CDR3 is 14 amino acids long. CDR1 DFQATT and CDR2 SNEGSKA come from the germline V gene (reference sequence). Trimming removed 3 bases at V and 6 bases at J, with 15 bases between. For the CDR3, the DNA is TGCAGTGCTAGGGAGGTGGGAGTATCCAATGAGCAGTTCTTC. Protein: CSAREVGVSNEQFF.

The CDR3 is CSARDPEGMIEAFF. The CDR3 coding sequence is TGCAGTGCTAGAGATCCGGAGGGGATGATTGAAGCTTTCTTT. The chain couples TRBV20-1 to TRBJ1-1; D is perhaps TRBD1 (5 bases). Per germline, CDR1 DFQATT and CDR2 SNEGSKA (reference sequence). The CDR3 has 14 residues. The V end was cut by 0 bases, the J end by 7 bases, with 15 bases between.

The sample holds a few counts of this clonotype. CDR3 residues: CASFPDRVLYSNQPQHF. The CDR3 nucleotides read TGTGCCAGCTTCCCCGACAGGGTCCTTTATAGCAATCAGCCCCAGCATTTT. The V call is TRBV2, the J call TRBJ1-5, with 7 bases that match TRBD1. V lost 8 bases, J lost 0 bases, and 13 bases stayed unmatched. The germline CDR1 and CDR2 sequences are SNHLY and FYNNEI. The CDR3 has 17 amino acids.